This T cell receptor (beta chain) was found in a study of vaccination and CD4 T cells after COVID-19. Overall study context: Testing by nasal swab PCR showed convalescent patients to be SARS-CoV-2 positive; nine were mild and one was severe. Investigators drew the post-COVID samples a median around 93 days after diagnosis, with a range of 35 to 161.

Cultured CD4+ T-cell DNA underwent Oncomine TCR Beta short-read sequencing. The source of extracted genomic DNA was cultured CD4+ T cells. From the PCR reads, TCRdb called clonotypes with MiXCR, one entry per CDR3 protein. The repertoire includes some 9,700 distinct CDR3 sequences, roughly two thirds of them detected once, and approximately 35% sits in the top ten. The CDR3 is made up of 15 amino acids. CDR1 is WSHSY, CDR2 SAAADI, per germline. The V and J ends lost 3 bases and 5 bases respectively, with 14 bases between them. Treatment: approximately nine-day PBMC culture with coronavirus spike peptide pools or control peptides (ViraFEST assay). Antigen-specific T cells were expanded with peptide pools by ViraFEST, and TCRs were then sequenced. On this clonotype itself: Its target is not known.

This sequence originates from a human donor who had recovered from COVID-19. Source material: CD4+ T cells from blood, cultured in vitro. This sequence joins TRBV10-2 and TRBJ1-5; perhaps TRBD1 as D (5 bases). The CDR3 DNA sequence: TGCGCCAGCAGTGAATCAGACAGCACTTATCAGCCCCAGCATTTT. Residues: CASSESDSTYQPQHF.